This passage covers 19 T cell receptor beta chains from one sample sequenced in a study of OX40 agonist ivuxolimab in advanced cancers. The assay was immunoSEQ multiplex PCR, and TCRdb's table has in-frame clones only and misses some. The table lists tens of thousands of clones, 65% to 90% of them singletons. The sequencing used CD4+ or CD8+ T cells sorted from blood, collected in a trial of the OX40 agonist ivuxolimab. These receptors were obtained from an adult with an advanced solid tumor such as melanoma, head and neck, liver or kidney cancer.

The table lists this clone with a count of one. V usage is TRBV2 and J usage is TRBJ1-1, with D possibly matching TRBD1 (6 bases). The germline CDR1 and CDR2 sequences are SNHLY and FYNNEI. The CDR3 sequence is 15 residues long. V lost 4 bases to trimming and J lost 0 bases, with 12 bases between them. The CDR3 spells CASSAGVGVNTEAFF. The CDR3 nucleotides read TGTGCCAGCAGTGCAGGGGTTGGGGTGAACACTGAAGCTTTCTTT. Supplemented by reference TRBV2 and TRBJ1-1, the full variable domain reads EPEVTQTPSHQVTQMGQEVILRCVPISNHLYFYWYRQILGQKVEFLVSFYNNEISEKSEIFDDQFSVERPDGSNFTLKIRSTKLEDSAMYFCASSAGVGVNTEAFFGQGTRLTVV.

The chain employs TRBV2 and TRBJ1-5; D gene uncertain. V shed 1 base and J shed 4 bases, with 11 bases lying between them. Germline V gives CDR1 SNHLY, CDR2 FYNNEI. This CDR3 region has 15 residues. The CDR3 nucleotides are TGTGCCAGCAGTGAAGGTTTGCGCGGTAATCAGCCCCAGCATTTT. Protein product: CASSEGLRGNQPQHF.

V usage is TRBV6-1 and J usage is TRBJ2-2; 13 bases fit TRBD2. This CDR3 spans 19 amino acids. V lost 1 base, J lost 5 bases, and 10 bases stayed unmatched. Germline-derived CDR1 and CDR2 are MNHNS and SASEGT. The CDR3 loop reads CASSEGLAGGPARTGELFF. The CDR3 bases are TGTGCCAGCAGTGAAGGACTAGCGGGGGGCCCCGCGCGTACCGGGGAGCTGTTTTTT.

This sequence joins TRBV9 and TRBJ2-2; 8 nucleotides agree with TRBD2. Germline CDR1 reads SGDLS; CDR2 reads YYNGEE. V was pared by 2 bases and J by 6 bases, with 6 bases of the junction left unmatched. The CDR3 extends over 15 amino acids. CDR3: CASSVGLALAGELFF. The CDR3 DNA reads TGTGCCAGCAGCGTTGGACTAGCCTTGGCCGGGGAGCTGTTTTTT. Complete variable domain (other parts from reference TRBV9 and TRBJ2-2): DSGVTQTPKHLITATGQRVTLRCSPRSGDLSVYWYQQSLDQGLQFLIQYYNGEERAKGNILERFSAQQFPDLHSELNLSSLELGDSALYFCASSVGLALAGELFFGEGSRLTVL.

The chain employs TRBV18 and TRBJ2-7; D is possibly TRBD2 (7 bases). V gave up 6 bases and J gave up 0 bases, with 12 bases separating them. This CDR3 spans 14 amino acids. Germline loops: CDR1 KGHSH, CDR2 LQKENI. For the CDR3, the DNA is TGTGCCAGCTCCGCGGGGGCGAGCTCCTACGAGCAGTACTTC. Its protein is CASSAGASSYEQYF. The whole variable domain, filled in from reference TRBV18 and TRBJ2-7, reads NAGVMQNPRHLVRRRGQEARLRCSPMKGHSHVYWYRQLPEEGLKFMVYLQKENIIDESGMPKERFSAEFPKEGPSILRIQQVVRGDSAAYFCASSAGASSYEQYFGPGTRLTVT.

The chain has TRBV14 and TRBJ1-4; 7 bases align to TRBD1. After removal of 2 bases from V and 5 bases from J, the junction contained 5 bases not matched to a gene. The germline gives CDR1 SGHDN, CDR2 FVKESK. The CDR3 has 15 residues. CDR3 amino acids: CASSQFPQGNEKLFF. In nucleotides, the CDR3 is TGTGCCAGCAGCCAATTTCCACAGGGGAATGAAAAACTGTTTTTT.

This chain uses TRBV27 with TRBJ2-7, with D unresolved. Germline V lookup: CDR1 MNHEY, CDR2 SMNVEV (reference sequence). The CDR3 extends over 13 amino acids. The V end was cut by 2 bases, the J end by 4 bases, with 9 bases between. CDR3 sequence: CASSLDPTYEQYF. The DNA of the CDR3 is TGTGCCAGCAGTTTAGACCCAACTTACGAGCAGTACTTC.

This clone was seen once. The chain has TRBV5-8 and TRBJ2-7, with D possibly called TRBD1 or TRBD2 (6 bases each). The germline V gene encodes CDR1 SGHTS and CDR2 YDEGEE. The CDR3 covers 16 residues. The ends were cut back, 1 base at V and 4 bases at J, with 18 bases in the middle. CDR3 in amino acids: CASSLNRGLEPYEQYF. The CDR3 region has the DNA TGTGCCAGCAGCTTGAATCGGGGGCTGGAGCCGTACGAGCAGTACTTC.

The rearrangement uses TRBV28 and TRBJ1-5; D unresolved. Per germline, CDR1 MDHEN and CDR2 SYDVKM. CDR3 size: 10 residues. Trimming left V 8 bases short and J 2 bases short, with 1 base between. The CDR3 protein is CASGNQPQHF. The CDR3 DNA is TGTGCCAGCGGCAATCAGCCCCAGCATTTT. The whole variable domain, remainder taken from reference TRBV28 and TRBJ1-5, is DVKVTQSSRYLVKRTGEKVFLECVQDMDHENMFWYRQDPGLGLRLIYFSYDVKMKEKGDIPEGYSVSREKKERFSLILESASTNQTSMYLCASGNQPQHFGDGTRLSIL.

The chain joins TRBV11-2 to TRBJ2-3; TRBD2 aligns across 12 bases. V lost 4 bases, J lost 1 base, and 0 bases stayed unmatched. Germline V lookup: CDR1 SGHAT, CDR2 FQNNGV. The CDR3 contains 15 residues. CDR3 region: CASSWTSGGTDTQYF. CDR3 coding DNA: TGTGCCAGCAGCTGGACTAGCGGGGGCACAGATACGCAGTATTTT.

This chain connects TRBV27 to TRBJ2-7, with TRBD2 matching 9 bases. The germline gives CDR1 MNHEY, CDR2 SMNVEV (reference sequence). J lost 2 bases, V lost 5 bases, and 4 bases had no gene match. The CDR3 is 14 amino acids. The CDR3, as DNA: TGTGCCAGCAGTCGCCGCGGGGGGGCCTACGAGCAGTACTTC. It translates to CASSRRGGAYEQYF.

The chain links TRBV27 to TRBJ2-1, with 9 nucleotides matching TRBD1. Germline values: CDR1 MNHEY, CDR2 SMNVEV (reference sequence). The length of the CDR3 is 13 residues. With 4 bases clipped from V and 9 bases from J, the junction kept 4 bases outside the gene matches. In DNA, the CDR3 is TGTGCCAGCAGTTACGGGACAGGGCTTGAGCAGTTCTTC. Its translation: CASSYGTGLEQFF.

This rearrangement joins TRBV4-3 to TRBJ2-1; the D is unclear. The CDR3 extends over 15 amino acids. Germline CDR1 is LGHNA and CDR2 is YSLEER. The V gene lost 0 bases and the J gene lost 6 bases, with 12 bases spanning the gap. This CDR3 reads CASSQDAPLGNEQFF. CDR3 DNA: TGCGCCAGCAGCCAAGATGCCCCTCTGGGCAATGAGCAGTTCTTC.

This rearrangement joins TRBV2 to TRBJ2-7; the match to TRBD1 covers 10 bases. V was pared by 2 bases and J by 7 bases, with 8 bases of the junction left unmatched. Germline V gene lookup returns CDR1 SNHLY and CDR2 FYNNEI. The CDR3 spans 15 residues. CDR3 loop: CASSEWTGGRREQYF. As DNA, the CDR3 is TGTGCCAGCAGTGAATGGACAGGGGGACGTCGGGAGCAGTACTTC.

The CDR3 DNA is TGTGCCAGCAGTTATGGGAACTCCTACGAGCAGTACTTC. Translated: CASSYGNSYEQYF. This chain links TRBV27 with TRBJ2-7; D unclear. Germline V lookup: CDR1 MNHEY, CDR2 SMNVEV (reference sequence). The CDR3 has 13 amino acids. Trimming left V 4 bases short and J 0 bases short, with 7 bases between.

The chain uses TRBV9 and TRBJ2-7, with TRBD2 matching 8 bases. Trimming removed 0 bases from V and 2 bases from J; junction bases left unmatched: 4. In germline, CDR1 is SGDLS, CDR2 YYNGEE. The CDR3 covers 15 residues. The chain's CDR3 is CASSVGPAGAYEQYF. Here the CDR3 DNA reads TGTGCCAGCAGCGTAGGGCCAGCGGGGGCCTACGAGCAGTACTTC.

The V call is TRBV7-2, the J call TRBJ2-5; a possible D gene is TRBD1 (5 bases). CDR3 length: 15 residues. Per the germline V gene, CDR1 is SGHTA and CDR2 is FQGNSA. The V end lost 3 bases, the J end lost 1 base, and 12 bases lay between the germline ends. CDR3 region: CASSFGQGSQETQYF. DNA of the CDR3: TGTGCCAGCAGCTTCGGACAAGGAAGCCAAGAGACCCAGTACTTC.

V is TRBV11-2 and J is TRBJ1-6; possible D gene TRBD1, 6 bases. V lost 5 bases to trimming and J lost 10 bases, with 15 bases between them. This CDR3 comprises 14 residues. Germline V gene lookup returns CDR1 SGHAT and CDR2 FQNNGV. The CDR3 protein is CASSHQGTESPLHF. DNA of the CDR3: TGTGCCAGCAGCCACCAGGGGACCGAGTCACCCCTCCACTTT.

The chain links TRBV4-3 to TRBJ1-6, with TRBD1 as a possible D gene (5 bases). CDR1 is LGHNA and CDR2 is YSLEER in the germline V gene. CDR3 length equals 16 residues. V was pared by 1 base and J by 9 bases, with 16 bases between. The CDR3 is CASSQVSRGIGSPLHF. As DNA, the CDR3 is TGCGCCAGCAGCCAAGTTAGCCGGGGGATAGGTTCACCCCTCCACTTT.